The 15 T cell receptor beta chains presented below share a single source sample, sequenced in a study of T-cell memory formation after mild COVID-19. TCRdb reprocessed the 5' RACE reads via MiXCR and lists one record per CDR3 protein. The data show roughly 150,000 distinct CDR3 sequences, about 14% seen once. Sequences were obtained from PBMCs or a T cell subset sorted from them (not recorded which). The origin of the receptors is an adult woman who had mild COVID-19 (a few samples of this study predate the infection). Cell type and time point are not known.

The chain combines TRBV7-2 with TRBJ2-7; D call uncertain. The V gene lost 0 bases and the J gene lost 4 bases, with 7 bases spanning the gap. The CDR3 sequence is 13 residues long. The V gene's germline CDR1 is SGHTA and CDR2 FQGNSA. CDR3 loop: CASSLALWYEQYF. In DNA, the CDR3 is TGTGCCAGCAGCTTAGCCTTGTGGTACGAGCAGTACTTC.

This clonotype was seen only a few times. V gene TRBV7-6 combines with J gene TRBJ1-6; D unclear. Germline V lookup: CDR1 SGHVS, CDR2 FNYEAQ. The CDR3 contains 14 residues. V shed 1 base and J shed 9 bases, with 10 bases lying between them. CDR3 in DNA: TGTGCCAGCAGCTTAGACGGGGTAGTTTCACCCCTCCACTTT. It translates to CASSLDGVVSPLHF.

This clonotype appeared many times. The gene calls are TRBV11-2 and TRBJ2-2; no clear D gene. The germline V gene encodes CDR1 SGHAT and CDR2 FQNNGV. There are 13 residues in the CDR3. V was trimmed by 1 base and J by 3 bases, leaving 3 bases between them. CDR3 amino acids: CASSLVDTGELFF. The CDR3 DNA is TGTGCCAGCAGCTTAGTGGACACCGGGGAGCTGTTTTTT.

J is TRBJ2-3 and V is TRBV7-2, with 9 positions matching TRBD2. Germline lookup yields CDR1 SGHTA and CDR2 FQGNSA. V lost 4 bases and J lost 2; bases outside the gene matches: 7. This CDR3 spans 16 amino acids. The CDR3 here is CASSSARLAATDTQYF. The CDR3 region has the DNA TGTGCCAGCAGCTCCGCCCGACTAGCGGCCACAGATACGCAGTATTTT.

This clonotype was counted only a few times. J is TRBJ2-1 and V is TRBV11-2; D is possibly TRBD2 (5 bases). The ends were cut back, 2 bases at V and 6 bases at J, with 8 bases in the middle. Germline values: CDR1 SGHAT, CDR2 FQNNGV. The CDR3 runs to 13 residues. As DNA, the CDR3 is TGTGCCAGCAGCTTAAACCGGGGCAATGAGCAGTTCTTC. Residues: CASSLNRGNEQFF.

J is TRBJ2-1 and V is TRBV5-4; 8 nucleotides agree with TRBD1. Germline assignment: CDR1 SGHNT and CDR2 YYREEE (reference sequence). Trimming at V came to 2 bases and at J to 1 base, leaving 8 bases not matched to a gene. This CDR3 is 17 amino acids long. CDR3 in DNA: TGTGCCAGCAGCTTAGGTCCAGGGGGCGTTTCCTACAATGAGCAGTTCTTC. Translating it yields CASSLGPGGVSYNEQFF.

This clonotype was seen a handful of times. The CDR3 sequence is CASNPLRDLYEQYF. As DNA, the CDR3 is TGTGCCAGCAACCCGCTCAGGGATCTCTACGAGCAGTACTTC. The V call is TRBV6-2 or TRBV6-3, the J call TRBJ2-7, with D perhaps matching TRBD1 (5 bases). Trimming removed 7 bases from V and 3 bases from J, with 16 bases in between. The CDR3 is 14 amino acids. Germline V lookup: CDR1 MNHEY, CDR2 SVGEGT.

This clonotype was seen only a few times. CDR3 in amino acids: CASSRRGSGRYIEGEQFF. CDR3 nucleotide sequence: TGTGCCAGCAGTCGCCGGGGTAGCGGGAGGTATATAGAGGGTGAGCAGTTCTTC. The chain carries TRBV27 and TRBJ2-1, with 10 bases aligning to TRBD2. This CDR3 is built from 18 residues. Unmatched junction bases numbered 19, after V lost 5 bases and J lost 9 bases. The germline CDR1 and CDR2 sequences are MNHEY and SMNVEV (reference sequence).

The chain is built from TRBV5-1 and TRBJ2-5; 8 bases are shared with TRBD1. Germline CDR1 reads SGHRS; CDR2 reads YFSETQ. The length of the CDR3 is 14 residues. V was clipped by 0 bases and J by 4 bases; unmatched bases: 2. This CDR3 is CASSLARGRETQYF. CDR3 nucleotide sequence: TGCGCCAGCAGCTTGGCCAGGGGGCGAGAGACCCAGTACTTC.

The rearrangement links TRBV7-3 to TRBJ2-1; TRBD2 aligns across 8 bases. The CDR3 has 15 residues. Germline CDR1 SGHTA, CDR2 FQGTGA. The V and J ends lost 5 bases and 9 bases, in that order; junction bases with no gene match: 12. CDR3 protein: CASSLTRTSLGEQFF. CDR3 nucleotides: TGTGCCAGCAGCCTTACTAGGACTAGCCTGGGTGAGCAGTTCTTC.

This clonotype was found a few times. The V gene is TRBV7-9, the J gene TRBJ2-1, with TRBD1 identical over 10 bases. Germline lookup yields CDR1 SEHNR and CDR2 FQNEAQ (reference sequence). The CDR3 length is 15 residues. Germline trimming cut 5 bases from V and 4 bases from J; bases unmatched to any gene: 5. CDR3 DNA: TGTGCCAGCAGCGGGCGGGACAGGGGTTACAATGAGCAGTTCTTC. As protein: CASSGRDRGYNEQFF.

The genes are TRBV19 and TRBJ1-1; 7 nucleotides match TRBD1. This CDR3 is built from 13 residues. Germline V gene data show CDR1 as LNHDA and CDR2 as SQIVND (reference sequence). Trimming cost V 5 bases and J 3 bases; bases outside gene matches: 3. DNA of the CDR3: TGTGCCAGTAGTTATCAGGGGGACACTGAAGCTTTCTTT. The encoded protein is CASSYQGDTEAFF.

This clonotype was counted between two and nine times. The CDR3: CASQFMGNNRGNEQFF. The CDR3 bases are TGTGCCAGCCAATTTATGGGCAATAATCGGGGCAATGAGCAGTTCTTC. The chain links TRBV27 to TRBJ2-1; TRBD2 might be the D (5 bases). V was trimmed by 8 bases and J by 6 bases, leaving 23 bases between them. The germline gives CDR1 MNHEY, CDR2 SMNVEV (reference sequence). The CDR3 contains 16 residues.

This clonotype was found a few times. The chain carries TRBV12-3 or TRBV12-4 and TRBJ2-5; 7 bases fit TRBD2. The CDR3 is made up of 15 amino acids. The J segment lost 5 bases and the V segment lost 6 bases, leaving 12 bases of the junction unmatched. This chain's CDR3 is CASRDGGTSVETQYF. The DNA for the CDR3 is TGTGCCAGCAGGGACGGAGGTACTAGCGTCGAGACCCAGTACTTC.

The chain links TRBV30 to TRBJ1-5, with D possibly being TRBD1 (6 bases). This CDR3 is 15 amino acids long. CDR1 and CDR2 (germline): GTSNPN, SVGIG (reference sequence). V was clipped by 1 base and J by 2 bases, with 12 bases between them. CDR3 sequence reads: CAWSAQGFGNQPQHF. The CDR3 bases are TGTGCCTGGAGTGCGCAGGGGTTTGGCAATCAGCCCCAGCATTTT.